This TCR beta chain was identified during a study of cytomegalovirus exposure and HLA in healthy donors. As for the study in general: There were a few hundred genotyped donors. Of these, about 86% fell in the genetic ancestry cluster associated with self-reported Caucasian donors.

The PCR employed 60 Vbeta primers together with 13 Jbeta primers. Profiled with immunoSEQ multiplex PCR; TCRdb holds only in-frame clones, not every one. Seen here are over 150,000 clones, 70% to 75% observed once, and the top ten hold 2.9%. Germline CDR1 SGHDT, CDR2 YYEEEE. The CDR3 runs to 15 residues. The ends were cut back, 2 bases at V and 0 bases at J, with 11 bases in the middle. This sequence was found in a male donor in good health and CMV-seronegative. The source material was PBMCs. The chain has TRBV5-6 and TRBJ1-1, with D hard to call. The CDR3 DNA reads TGTGCCAGCAGCTTTACTAGGACTATGAACACTGAAGCTTTCTTT. This encodes CASSFTRTMNTEAFF.